These 29 T cell receptor beta chains share one sample of origin, sequenced in a study of breast tumors, draining lymph nodes, adjacent tissues. Each CDR3 protein is one row after TCRdb ran MiXCR on the multiplex PCR reads. The sample records more than 10,000 distinct CDR3 sequences, approximately 50% being singletons. The sequencing sample was made of breast tumor tissue. These receptor sequences come from a female donor with breast cancer. Some clones in this sample may be carry-over from other donors' samples.

The table lists this clonotype with a count of one. A much more abundant neighbour one base away suggests this may be a read error. This chain uses TRBV4-2 with TRBJ1-5; D is uncertain. Germline CDR1 and CDR2: LGHNA and YNFKEQ. CDR3 length: 12 amino acids. V dropped 3 bases and J dropped 5 bases, with 5 bases sitting between them. The CDR3 DNA follows: TGTGCCAGCAGCCAGGGAGATCAGCCCCAGCATTTT. Translating it yields CASSQGDQPQHF.

A word on this clonotype: Being one base from a much bigger clone, this may be a read error. A read error is likely, as this CDR3 ends without the conserved phenylalanine or tryptophan. This sequence joins TRBV7-8 and TRBJ2-7; 8 nucleotides align to TRBD1. The CDR3 is 14 amino acids. The germline V gene has CDR1 SGHVS and CDR2 FQNEAQ. V shed 5 bases, J shed 3 bases, and the junction held 6 bases outside the gene matches. In nucleotides, the CDR3 is TGTGCCAGCAGCCTCGGACAGGGAGGCTACGAGCAGTACCTC. It yields the protein CASSLGQGGYEQYL.

This clonotype was counted only a few times. The chain couples TRBV7-2 to TRBJ2-7, with TRBD2 matching 10 bases. V shed 5 bases, J shed 6 bases, and the junction held 7 bases outside the gene matches. Germline CDR1 reads SGHTA; CDR2 reads FQGNSA. The CDR3 contains 14 residues. CDR3: CASSQTSGFVEQYF. DNA of the CDR3: TGTGCCAGCAGCCAGACTAGCGGGTTTGTCGAGCAGTACTTC.

This clonotype was picked up a small number of times. The V call is TRBV2, the J call TRBJ2-5; the match to TRBD2 covers 9 bases. The CDR3 has 17 residues. Germline CDR1 is SNHLY and CDR2 is FYNNEI. After removal of 4 bases from V and 0 bases from J, the junction contained 9 bases not matched to a gene. The CDR3 loop is CASSVTIAGDNQETQYF. CDR3 nucleotides: TGTGCCAGCAGTGTAACCATAGCGGGGGACAACCAAGAGACCCAGTACTTC.

This clonotype occurred a few times. The rearrangement uses TRBV30 and TRBJ1-3; unclear D gene. The CDR3 covers 16 residues. The ends were cut back, 1 base at V and 0 bases at J, with 13 bases in the middle. The V gene's germline CDR1 is GTSNPN and CDR2 SVGIG (reference sequence). This chain's CDR3 is CAWSALKDFSGNTIYF. The CDR3 DNA sequence: TGTGCCTGGAGTGCCCTAAAGGATTTCTCTGGAAACACCATATATTTT.

As regards this clonotype: The limits of the CDR3 on the DNA are not certain, so only TCRdb's listed CDR3 is given. The CDR3 region is CASSIYLCSVEEPRTDTQYF. The chain uses TRBV13 and TRBJ2-3; no check of the table's D call, TRBD1, against the DNA was made. The CDR3 contains 20 residues when both ends are counted. Per germline, CDR1 PRHDT and CDR2 FYEKMQ (reference sequence).

This clonotype was recorded at least ten times. This sequence joins TRBV9 and TRBJ2-3; D remains unclear. The CDR3 spans 15 residues. CDR1 is SGDLS, CDR2 YYNGEE, per germline. The germline V and J ends were trimmed by 0 bases and 1 base, with 9 bases remaining between them. CDR3 nucleotides: TGTGCCAGCAGCGTAGGTACTACCGGCACAGATACGCAGTATTTT. Its translation: CASSVGTTGTDTQYF.

In its sample, this clonotype was seen a few times. Being one base from a much bigger clone, this may be a read error. This likely comes from a read error, as the CDR3 has no conserved phenylalanine or tryptophan at its end. Because the CDR3's place on the DNA is in doubt, the DNA is left out and the CDR3 is given as listed by TCRdb. The rearrangement links TRBV6-6 to TRBJ2-6. The CDR3 is 8 amino acids in total, end residues counted. Germline assignment: CDR1 MNHNY and CDR2 SVGAGI (reference sequence). CDR3 in amino acids: CASSPRTS.

This clonotype was observed once. The chain joins TRBV5-5 to TRBJ2-1, with unresolved D. The germline V gene has CDR1 SGHKS and CDR2 YYEKEE (reference sequence). The V and J ends lost 4 bases and 10 bases respectively, with 12 bases between them. CDR3 length: 12 residues. In DNA, the CDR3 is TGTGCCAGCAGCCTGTCCGGGTTCGAGCAGTTCTTC. The encoded protein is CASSLSGFEQFF.

The sample holds a few counts of this clonotype. The chain joins TRBV7-2 to TRBJ2-1; perhaps TRBD2 as D (5 bases). CDR1 and CDR2 from the germline V gene are SGHTA and FQGNSA. V was cut by 1 base and J by 4 bases, with 8 bases left in between. This CDR3 has 14 amino acids. The CDR3 protein is CASSLVLAYNEQFF. In DNA form, the CDR3 reads TGTGCCAGCAGCTTAGTATTAGCGTACAATGAGCAGTTCTTC.

The V gene is TRBV20-1, the J gene TRBJ1-6, with TRBD1 matching 8 bases. V trimming: 0 bases; J trimming: 6 bases; junction bases outside the gene matches: 10. The CDR3 covers 17 residues. Germline V gene sequence: CDR1 DFQATT, CDR2 SNEGSKA (reference sequence). DNA of the CDR3: TGCAGTGCTAGAGAGACGTGGACAGGGCCCGGTAATTCACCCCTCCACTTT. Protein: CSARETWTGPGNSPLHF.

The table lists this clonotype with a few counts. The V and J genes are TRBV7-3 and TRBJ2-7; D is possibly TRBD2 (7 bases). Trimming stripped 2 bases from V and 6 bases from J, with 8 bases between. The V gene's germline CDR1 is SGHTA and CDR2 FQGTGA. This CDR3 spans 12 amino acids. The CDR3 DNA reads TGTGCCAGCAGCTTAGCGGGGGCCGAGCAGTACTTC. This translates into CASSLAGAEQYF.

With respect to this clonotype: At one boundary the junction diverges from the germline segment, which might be a read error. The chain combines TRBV7-9 with TRBJ1-5; 7 bases line up with TRBD1. The CDR3 covers 14 residues. Germline values: CDR1 SEHNR, CDR2 FQNEAQ (reference sequence). The CDR3 region has the DNA TGCGCCAGCAGCTCCGGGACAGTGATTCAGCCCCAGCATTTT. As protein: CASSSGTVIQPQHF.

V gene TRBV7-8 combines with J gene TRBJ1-2; TRBD1 matches at 7 bases. This CDR3 comprises 15 residues. V was pared by 5 bases and J by 0 bases, with 6 bases of the junction left unmatched. Germline CDR1 reads SGHVS; CDR2 reads FQNEAQ. CDR3 residues: CASSVGQFSNYGYTF. The CDR3 DNA reads TGTGCCAGCAGCGTGGGACAGTTTTCTAACTATGGCTACACCTTC.

This clonotype came up a few times. The CDR3 spells CATTRRQLPSYEQYF. The CDR3 DNA reads TGTGCCACCACCAGAAGACAGCTACCCTCCTACGAGCAGTACTTC. This sequence joins TRBV24-1 and TRBJ2-7, with D possibly TRBD1 on 5 matching bases. From germline, CDR1 is KGHDR and CDR2 SFDVKD. V dropped 8 bases and J dropped 0 bases, with 16 bases sitting between them. The CDR3 extends over 15 amino acids.

This clonotype was observed a handful of times. The gene calls are TRBV29-1 and TRBJ2-3; 15 bases align to TRBD2. J lost 5 bases, V lost 6 bases, and 6 bases had no gene match. This CDR3 has 15 amino acids. Germline assignment: CDR1 SQVTM and CDR2 ANQGSEA. The CDR3 loop is CSVGTSGGPQDTQYF. CDR3 DNA sequence: TGCAGCGTAGGGACTAGCGGGGGGCCTCAAGATACGCAGTATTTT.

By share, this clonotype counts as medium-sized (0.01 to 0.1%). V usage is TRBV4-2 and J usage is TRBJ1-4; D is unclear. The germline CDR1 and CDR2 sequences are LGHNA and YNFKEQ. CDR3 length equals 15 residues. Trimming pared 1 base from V and 7 bases from J, leaving 13 bases between. CDR3 DNA: TGTGCCAGCAGCCAAGTACGGGGAGTCGGTGAAAAACTGTTTTTT. Protein sequence: CASSQVRGVGEKLFF.

This clonotype was counted only a few times. The CDR3 loop reads CASSEPVTGNEKLFF. Here the CDR3 DNA reads TGTGCCAGCAGTGAACCCGTAACAGGGAATGAAAAACTGTTTTTT. This sequence joins TRBV25-1 and TRBJ1-4; possible D gene TRBD1, 6 bases. Germline V gene sequence: CDR1 MGHDK, CDR2 SYGVNS. CDR3 size: 15 residues. Trimming pared 2 bases from V and 5 bases from J, leaving 12 bases between. Supplemented by reference TRBV25-1 and TRBJ1-4, the full variable domain reads EADIYQTPRYLVIGTGKKITLECSQTMGHDKMYWYQQDPGMELHLIHYSYGVNSTEKGDLSSESTVSRIRTEHFPLTLESARPSHTSQYLCASSEPVTGNEKLFFGSGTQLSVL.

This clonotype was seen ten or more times. The germline gene is not matched at one end of the junction; a read error may be the cause. The chain is built from TRBV27 and TRBJ2-2, with D maybe TRBD1 (6 bases). The germline V gene has CDR1 MNHEY and CDR2 SMNVEV (reference sequence). The CDR3 is 19 amino acids. The CDR3 loop is CAGSKSPIYRASNTGELFF. CDR3 bases: TGTGCCGGCAGCAAGAGCCCTATCTACAGGGCTTCGAACACCGGGGAGCTGTTTTTT.

About this clonotype itself: Germline and junction disagree at one end, which may indicate a read error. The chain recombines TRBV5-4 with TRBJ2-2; D might be TRBD1 or TRBD2, each matching 6 bases. Looked up from germline, CDR1 is SGHNT and CDR2 is YYREEE (reference sequence). The CDR3 covers 11 residues. For the CDR3, the DNA is TGTGCCAGCACCTCGACTGGGGGGCTGCTTTTT. It translates to CASTSTGGLLF.

This clonotype was observed a handful of times. The junction shows a germline mismatch at one end, possibly a read error. The rearrangement joins TRBV12-3 or TRBV12-4 to TRBJ2-7, with TRBD2 matching 9 bases. The CDR3 spans 16 residues. CDR3 DNA sequence: TGTGCCAGCACCGAAGGAGGCGGGAGGGCCTCCCACGAGCAGTACTTC. Protein: CASTEGGGRASHEQYF.

Only a few counts were recorded for this clonotype. The rearrangement uses TRBV10-3 and TRBJ2-7; TRBD1 aligns across 8 bases. From germline, CDR1 is ENHRY and CDR2 SYGVKD. The CDR3 loop spans 15 amino acids. J lost 7 bases, V lost 5 bases, and 13 bases had no gene match. Here the CDR3 DNA reads TGTGCCATCAGTCCTGAAACAGGGGGACCGGGGGAGCAGTACTTC. Its protein is CAISPETGGPGEQYF.

V usage is TRBV24-1 and J usage is TRBJ2-3, with D possibly matching TRBD1 (6 bases). V was clipped by 5 bases and J by 6 bases, with 20 bases between them. The CDR3 runs to 16 residues. CDR1 KGHDR and CDR2 SFDVKD come from the germline V gene. The CDR3 sequence: CATSASGHRAVDTQYF. As DNA, the CDR3 is TGTGCCACCAGTGCTTCGGGACATCGGGCGGTGGATACGCAGTATTTT.

The V gene is TRBV7-6, the J gene TRBJ2-1; TRBD1 agrees at 7 bases. CDR3 length: 13 amino acids. Germline loops: CDR1 SGHVS, CDR2 FNYEAQ. V lost 8 bases to trimming and J lost 7 bases; unmatched junction nucleotides: 8. CDR3 nucleotide sequence: TGTGCCAGCCGGGGACAGTCAGGGAATGAGCAGTTCTTC. Translation gives CASRGQSGNEQFF.

This clonotype has more than one count but fewer than ten. The chain uses TRBV12-3 or TRBV12-4 and TRBJ2-1; D assignment may be TRBD1 or TRBD2 (6 bases each). The germline V and J ends were trimmed by 3 bases and 5 bases, with 20 bases remaining between them. The CDR3 runs 17 residues. The CDR3 region is CASSLVFGGGGHNEQFF. For the CDR3, the DNA is TGTGCCAGCAGTTTGGTATTTGGAGGGGGAGGACACAATGAGCAGTTCTTC.

The rearrangement links TRBV7-2 to TRBJ2-7; no clear D. V lost 3 bases and J lost 1, with 4 bases in between. This CDR3 is built from 12 residues. CDR1 and CDR2 from the germline V gene are SGHTA and FQGNSA. CDR3 nucleotide sequence: TGTGCCAGCAGCTTCCTATCCTACGAGCAGTACTTC. Translated, it gives CASSFLSYEQYF. The whole variable domain, filled in from reference TRBV7-2 and TRBJ2-7, reads GAGVSQSPSNKVTEKGKDVELRCDPISGHTALYWYRQSLGQGLEFLIYFQGNSAPDKSGLPSDRFSAERTGGSVSTLTIQRTQQEDSAVYLCASSFLSYEQYFGPGTRLTVT.

This chain joins TRBV20-1 and TRBJ2-3, with 10 nucleotides matching TRBD1. Losses at the gene ends were 2 bases for V and 3 bases for J; bases not matched to a gene: 5. In germline, CDR1 is DFQATT, CDR2 SNEGSKA (reference sequence). This CDR3 contains 15 residues. For the CDR3, the DNA is TGCAGTGCTAGAAACTGGGACAGGGGAACAGATACGCAGTATTTT. Its protein product is CSARNWDRGTDTQYF.

The V gene is TRBV9, the J gene TRBJ2-5; D possibly matches TRBD1 or TRBD2 (5 bases each). With 1 base removed from V and 5 bases from J, the gap between germline ends came to 9 bases. Germline CDR1 and CDR2: SGDLS and YYNGEE. This CDR3 spans 13 amino acids. The CDR3 sequence is CASSVTWGETQYF. In DNA, the CDR3 is TGTGCCAGCAGCGTAACTTGGGGGGAGACCCAGTACTTC.

This clonotype was observed a handful of times. The chain links TRBV20-1 to TRBJ2-3, with D perhaps TRBD2 (5 bases). Trimming shortened V by 6 bases and J by 1 base, and 14 bases separated the two germline ends. The germline V gene has CDR1 DFQATT and CDR2 SNEGSKA (reference sequence). The CDR3 covers 14 residues. The CDR3 region is CSAPPSGGTDTQYF. The CDR3 nucleotides read TGCAGTGCCCCCCCGAGCGGAGGCACAGATACGCAGTATTTT.